The present T cell receptor (beta chain) was sequenced within a study of neurological immune-mediated disorders. The ends were cut back, 5 bases at V and 8 bases at J, with 12 bases in the middle. CDR1 LNHDA and CDR2 SQIVND come from the germline V gene (reference sequence). The CDR3 has 13 amino acids. Using its own MiXCR run on the 5' RACE reads, TCRdb lists one record per CDR3 protein. The sample has about 35,000 distinct CDR3 sequences, 3.8% seen once. The source of this sequence is a man aged 25-45 years with multiple sclerosis. What was sequenced was PBMCs. The chain uses TRBV19 and TRBJ1-4; D is uncertain. CDR3 DNA: TGTGCCAGTAGTTTTTACGGCGGCGAAAAACTGTTTTTT. It translates to CASSFYGGEKLFF.